The 30 T cell receptor beta chains listed next were all sequenced from one sample in a study of CDR3 diversity in severe acne. TCRdb recomputed calls from the PCR reads with MiXCR, one row per CDR3 protein. This sample has around 94,000 distinct CDR3 sequences, with around 53% found just once. Input material: blood. Source of these receptors: a male donor with acne.

The rearrangement links TRBV5-1 to TRBJ2-3; D might be TRBD1 (8 bases). The CDR3 sequence is 14 residues long. V shed 0 bases and J shed 6 bases, with 11 bases lying between them. CDR1 and CDR2 from the germline V gene are SGHRS and YFSETQ. The CDR3 is CASSLVQGGDTQYF. The DNA for the CDR3 is TGCGCCAGCAGCTTGGTACAGGGGGGGGATACGCAGTATTTT. Full variable domain (missing parts from reference TRBV5-1 and TRBJ2-3): KAGVTQTPRYLIKTRGQQVTLSCSPISGHRSVSWYQQTPGQGLQFLFEYFSETQRNKGNFPGRFSGRQFSNSRSEMNVSTLELGDSALYLCASSLVQGGDTQYFGPGTRLTVL.

In this sample, this clonotype turned up many times. The chain is built from TRBV20-1 and TRBJ2-5; D not certain. In germline, CDR1 is DFQATT, CDR2 SNEGSKA (reference sequence). This CDR3 spans 14 amino acids. V dropped 3 bases and J dropped 1 base, with 12 bases sitting between them. CDR3: CSASGVGTQETQYF. The CDR3 DNA reads TGCAGTGCTAGTGGGGTGGGCACCCAAGAGACCCAGTACTTC.

This chain joins TRBV28 and TRBJ2-5, with D tentatively TRBD2 (6 bases). The J call may be faulty, since TRBJ2-7 better matches the DNA end. This CDR3 contains 15 residues. The V gene's germline CDR1 is MDHEN and CDR2 SYDVKM. This chain's CDR3 is CASSFTGRWDYEQYF. The CDR3 DNA reads as TGTGCCAGCAGTTTTACCGGGAGATGGGACTACGAGCAGTACTTC.

Notes on this clonotype: This may arise from a read error, as a much more abundant clone is one base away. V gene TRBV20-1 combines with J gene TRBJ2-1, with 10 positions matching TRBD2. The germline CDR1 and CDR2 sequences are DFQATT and SNEGSKA (reference sequence). The CDR3 consists of 14 residues. In DNA, the CDR3 is TGCAGTGCTAGAGGGTTAGCGGGAGGCAATGAGCGGTTCTTC. This encodes CSARGLAGGNERFF.

This clonotype has just a few counts. This likely comes from a read error, as the CDR3 has no conserved phenylalanine or tryptophan at its end. The genes are TRBV10-3 and TRBJ2-1; maybe TRBD1 (6 bases). V gave up 0 bases and J gave up 0 bases, with 6 bases separating them. The CDR3 sequence is 15 residues long. CDR1 is ENHRY, CDR2 SYGVKD, per germline. The CDR3 loop reads CAISESGGSYNEQFR. CDR3 nucleotide sequence: TGTGCCATCAGTGAGTCAGGGGGCTCCTACAATGAGCAGTTCAGA.

This clonotype was detected ten times or more. CDR3 DNA: TGCGCCAGCAGCGCGGGACTAGCGCGGGTCGAGACCCAGTACTTC. Its translation: CASSAGLARVETQYF. The gene calls are TRBV5-1 and TRBJ2-5, with 10 nucleotides matching TRBD2. Germline-derived CDR1 and CDR2 are SGHRS and YFSETQ. The CDR3 has 15 amino acids. With V trimmed by 4 bases and J by 5 bases, 8 bases remained unmatched.

There are many counts of this clonotype. This rearrangement joins TRBV15 to TRBJ2-2; a possible D gene is TRBD1 (5 bases). The CDR3 runs to 16 residues. Trimming shortened V by 1 base and J by 1 base, and 10 bases separated the two germline ends. CDR1 and CDR2 (germline): LNHNV, YYDKDF (reference sequence). The CDR3 is CATSRVLTENTGELFF. The CDR3 coding sequence is TGTGCCACCAGCAGAGTACTGACAGAGAACACCGGGGAGCTGTTTTTT. The whole variable domain, remainder taken from reference TRBV15 and TRBJ2-2, is DAMVIQNPRYQVTQFGKPVTLSCSQTLNHNVMYWYQQKSSQAPKLLFHYYDKDFNNEADTPDNFQSRRPNTSFCFLDIRSPGLGDTAMYLCATSRVLTENTGELFFGEGSRLTVL.

In its sample, this clonotype was seen many times. The chain carries TRBV4-1 and TRBJ2-7; 8 bases are a match to TRBD2. The germline V gene has CDR1 MGHRA and CDR2 YSYEKL. Trimming cost V 5 bases and J 4 bases; bases outside gene matches: 13. The CDR3 consists of 16 residues. The CDR3 spells CASSTGPGLAGYEQYF. The DNA of the CDR3 is TGCGCCAGCAGCACCGGCCCCGGACTAGCAGGATACGAGCAGTACTTC.

The gene calls are TRBV4-1 and TRBJ1-5, with a tentative D call TRBD1 (6 bases). The V end was cut by 3 bases, the J end by 6 bases, with 15 bases between. The CDR3 is 15 amino acids. The germline CDR1 and CDR2 sequences are MGHRA and YSYEKL. Here the CDR3 DNA reads TGCGCCAGCAGCCAGGCGACAGGTGTGGGTCAGCCCCAGCATTTT. Amino acids: CASSQATGVGQPQHF.

This chain uses TRBV25-1 with TRBJ1-1, with D unresolved. Germline V lookup: CDR1 MGHDK, CDR2 SYGVNS. The CDR3 covers 12 residues. The ends were cut back, 6 bases at V and 1 base at J, with 6 bases in the middle. The CDR3 coding sequence is TGTGCCAGCAGCCACCCGAACACTGAAGCTTTCTTT. Protein sequence: CASSHPNTEAFF. Using reference TRBV25-1 and TRBJ1-1 for the parts outside the CDR3, the full variable domain is EADIYQTPRYLVIGTGKKITLECSQTMGHDKMYWYQQDPGMELHLIHYSYGVNSTEKGDLSSESTVSRIRTEHFPLTLESARPSHTSQYLCASSHPNTEAFFGQGTRLTVV.

J is TRBJ2-1 and V is TRBV7-2; the match to TRBD2 covers 16 bases. This CDR3 contains 18 residues. Losses at the gene ends were 5 bases for V and 5 bases for J; bases not matched to a gene: 9. Germline V gives CDR1 SGHTA, CDR2 FQGNSA. In DNA form, the CDR3 reads TGTGCCAGCAGCCCAACCGGGACTAGCGGGAGGGGGCACAATGAGCAGTTCTTC. Its protein is CASSPTGTSGRGHNEQFF.

As for this clonotype: The conserved closing phenylalanine or tryptophan is absent in this CDR3, likely reflecting a read error. It is unclear where the CDR3 begins or ends on the DNA, so no DNA is shown, and the CDR3 is as TCRdb lists it. The CDR3 loop is CASSYSRSG. This chain uses TRBV6-5 with TRBJ1-3. Termini included, the CDR3 measures 9 amino acids. CDR1 and CDR2 from the germline V gene are MNHEY and SVGAGI.

This clonotype was counted at least ten times. The chain has TRBV5-6 and TRBJ2-7, with 7 bases lining up with TRBD2. The V gene end was trimmed by 1 base and the J gene end by 0 bases; junction bases not matched to a gene: 4. Per germline, CDR1 SGHDT and CDR2 YYEEEE. CDR3 length: 15 amino acids. CDR3 sequence reads: CASSLIGGSSYEQYF. The CDR3 DNA follows: TGTGCCAGCAGCTTGATCGGCGGGAGCTCCTACGAGCAGTACTTC.

The chain recombines TRBV2 with TRBJ2-7; D might be TRBD2 (7 bases). Germline-derived CDR1 and CDR2 are SNHLY and FYNNEI. Trimming shortened V by 8 bases and J by 9 bases, and 29 bases separated the two germline ends. This CDR3 is built from 16 residues. This CDR3 reads CASPAGGRAAFHGQYF. CDR3 in DNA: TGTGCCAGCCCCGCCGGGGGGCGCGCAGCTTTCCACGGGCAGTACTTC.

This clonotype occurred a few times. The V call is TRBV4-1, the J call TRBJ2-3; 9 bases line up with TRBD2. The CDR3 contains 17 residues. Germline trimming cut 4 bases from V and 6 bases from J; bases unmatched to any gene: 14. Per germline, CDR1 MGHRA and CDR2 YSYEKL. CDR3 sequence reads: CASSPPVGREGVDTQYF. The CDR3 DNA sequence: TGCGCCAGCAGCCCCCCGGTCGGGCGGGAGGGCGTGGATACGCAGTATTTT.

This clonotype was detected many times. The chain has TRBV9 and TRBJ1-2; the D gene is possibly TRBD1 (5 bases). The CDR3 runs 13 residues. The V and J ends lost 0 bases and 12 bases respectively, with 15 bases between them. Germline values: CDR1 SGDLS, CDR2 YYNGEE. The CDR3 here is CASSVDARAKNTF. The CDR3 nucleotides are TGTGCCAGCAGCGTAGATGCCAGGGCTAAAAACACCTTC.

The chain uses TRBV10-1 and TRBJ2-5; 10 bases agree with TRBD1. Germline V gives CDR1 WNHNN, CDR2 SYGVQD (reference sequence). The CDR3 runs 18 residues. Germline trimming cut 6 bases from V and 5 bases from J; bases unmatched to any gene: 18. The DNA of the CDR3 is TGCGCCAGCAGCAGTAGTATAAGGACAGGGGGAAGAGGGGAGACCCAGTACTTC. Translation gives CASSSSIRTGGRGETQYF.

This sequence joins TRBV6-2 or TRBV6-3 and TRBJ2-7; D may be TRBD1 (7 bases). The CDR3 spans 15 residues. Trimming removed 9 bases at V and 2 bases at J, with 20 bases between. The germline CDR1 and CDR2 sequences are MNHEY and SVGEGT. CDR3 residues: CASSRGPGGPYEQYF. DNA of the CDR3: TGTGCCAGTTCCCGGGGGCCAGGGGGGCCCTACGAGCAGTACTTC.

This clonotype was recorded many times. This rearrangement joins TRBV28 to TRBJ2-7, with a tentative D call TRBD1 (6 bases). The V end was cut by 3 bases, the J end by 2 bases, with 20 bases between. Germline CDR1 MDHEN, CDR2 SYDVKM. CDR3 length: 17 residues. CDR3 loop: CASSFWDKGFGTYEQYF. The CDR3 bases are TGTGCCAGCAGTTTCTGGGACAAAGGATTCGGAACCTACGAGCAGTACTTC.

The chain carries TRBV25-1 and TRBJ1-6, with 8 bases aligning to TRBD1. Germline V lookup: CDR1 MGHDK, CDR2 SYGVNS. V shed 7 bases and J 9 bases; nucleotides not matched to a gene: 8. The CDR3 has 14 residues. CDR3 amino acids: CASTNEQGGSPLHF. CDR3 nucleotide sequence: TGTGCCAGCACCAACGAACAGGGGGGTTCACCCCTCCACTTT.

As for this clonotype: The junction differs from germline at one of its ends, possibly a read error. The V call is TRBV5-1, the J call TRBJ2-7, with 8 bases matching TRBD2. Germline assignment: CDR1 SGHRS and CDR2 YFSETQ. This CDR3 region has 17 residues. The CDR3 DNA reads TGTGCCTGCAGCTTGACCTCGGGAGGGCTGGTCGGCGACGAGCAGTACTTC. It translates to CACSLTSGGLVGDEQYF.

A few counts support this clonotype. This sequence joins TRBV28 and TRBJ2-7; D is unclear. Trimming took off 5 bases at V and 0 bases at J, with 8 bases between the two ends. The germline gives CDR1 MDHEN, CDR2 SYDVKM. This CDR3 has 13 residues. The CDR3 bases are TGTGCCAGCAGTGCCCGGGTCTCCTACGAGCAGTACTTC. Translating it yields CASSARVSYEQYF.

The rearrangement joins TRBV29-1 to TRBJ2-6; D is possibly TRBD1 or TRBD2 (5 bases each). CDR3 size: 20 residues. CDR1 is SQVTM, CDR2 ANQGSEA, per germline. Trimming pared 0 bases from V and 0 bases from J, leaving 21 bases between. CDR3 in DNA: TGCAGCGTTGAAGATTGGGCGACAGATGGGGACCGCTCTGGGGCCAACGTCCTGACTTTC. Translating it yields CSVEDWATDGDRSGANVLTF.

Points on this clonotype: No DNA is shown, since the ends of the CDR3 on it are uncertain; the CDR3 is the one TCRdb lists. The chain employs TRBV7-3 and TRBJ2-3; the table calls TRBD1, which could not be checked here. The germline gives CDR1 SGHTA, CDR2 FQGTGA. The length of the CDR3 is 23 amino acids, counting both ends. CDR3 loop: CASSLGDASYNEQFFGPADTQYF.

This clonotype appeared many times. V is TRBV12-5 and J is TRBJ2-1; 9 bases are shared with TRBD2. The germline V gene encodes CDR1 LGHNT and CDR2 FRNRAP. Trimming cost V 5 bases and J 4 bases; bases outside gene matches: 12. The length of the CDR3 is 17 residues. Here the CDR3 DNA reads TGTGCTAGTGGTCCCGTGCTAGCGGGAAGAGGGTACAATGAGCAGTTCTTC. Translating it yields CASGPVLAGRGYNEQFF. The complete variable domain, with remaining parts taken from reference TRBV12-5 and TRBJ2-1, reads DARVTQTPRHKVTEMGQEVTMRCQPILGHNTVFWYRQTMMQGLELLAYFRNRAPLDDSGMPKDRFSAEMPDATLATLKIQPSEPRDSAVYFCASGPVLAGRGYNEQFFGPGTRLTVL.

The genes are TRBV7-3 and TRBJ2-7, with 7 bases fitting TRBD1. TRBJ2-5 explains the end of the DNA better; the J call may be wrong. This CDR3 comprises 15 residues. Germline CDR1 reads SGHTA; CDR2 reads FQGTGA. CDR3 DNA: TGTGCCAGCAGCTCGGCTCCCAGGGGGACGGAGACCCAGTACTTC. Translated: CASSSAPRGTETQYF.

To note about this clonotype: Given a much more abundant clone one base away, this may be a read error. The J gene is TRBJ2-6, the V gene TRBV25-1; D uncertain. The CDR3 has 15 amino acids. Germline V gene data show CDR1 as MGHDK and CDR2 as SYGVNS. DNA of the CDR3: TGTGCCGGCAGTGGGTTGCCCTCTGGGGCCAACGTCCTGACTTTC. This translates into CAGSGLPSGANVLTF.

This clonotype has just a few counts. V is TRBV6-6 and J is TRBJ1-4; D call uncertain. Germline V gene sequence: CDR1 MNHNY, CDR2 SVGAGI (reference sequence). V was shortened by 2 bases and J by 6 bases, with 10 bases between the two germline ends. The CDR3 loop spans 14 amino acids. The CDR3 DNA follows: TGTGCCAGCAGTTACATACGTAGGGATGAAAAACTGTTTTTT. This encodes CASSYIRRDEKLFF.

This clonotype was seen just once. CDR3 amino acids: CASSSRDRTLSWGYTF. The CDR3 bases are TGTGCCAGCAGCTCCCGGGACAGGACCCTATCGTGGGGCTACACCTTC. This chain joins TRBV11-2 and TRBJ1-2; 8 bases are a match to TRBD1. Unmatched junction bases numbered 15, after V lost 4 bases and J lost 8 bases. CDR1 SGHAT and CDR2 FQNNGV come from the germline V gene. The CDR3 length is 16 residues.

This clonotype was recorded once. The chain links TRBV7-2 to TRBJ2-5; D call uncertain. Trimming took 3 bases from V and 1 from J, leaving 12 bases between them. The CDR3 is made up of 15 amino acids. Germline values: CDR1 SGHTA, CDR2 FQGNSA. The CDR3 region is CASSFFGAPQETQYF. The CDR3 coding sequence is TGTGCCAGCAGCTTTTTTGGCGCCCCCCAAGAGACCCAGTACTTC.